The 19 T cell receptor beta chains presented below share a single source sample, sequenced in a study of early T cells in non-severe SARS-CoV-2 infection. TCRdb passed the 5' RACE reads through MiXCR, listing each CDR3 protein once. The sample includes under 35,000 distinct CDR3 sequences, roughly 5.2% of them seen just once. Specimen: whole blood. Receptors were obtained from an adult who was a healthcare worker with PCR-confirmed SARS-CoV-2 infection or an uninfected control (not recorded which).

This clonotype was picked up many times. V and J are TRBV12-3 or TRBV12-4 and TRBJ2-4; D not certain. The CDR3 length is 13 residues. V was clipped by 7 bases and J by 10 bases, with 17 bases between them. The CDR3 coding sequence is TGTGCCAGCAAAGATTTGACGGCAGGTATTCAGTACTTC. Protein: CASKDLTAGIQYF.

This clonotype was counted ten times or more. The chain combines TRBV7-3 with TRBJ2-3, with D possibly matching TRBD1 (5 bases). V dropped 2 bases and J dropped 3 bases, with 9 bases sitting between them. CDR1 and CDR2 from the germline V gene are SGHTA and FQGTGA. The CDR3 loop spans 14 amino acids. The CDR3 DNA is TGTGCCAGCAGCTTAGATACAGGAACAGATACGCAGTATTTT. Its translation is CASSLDTGTDTQYF.

V gene TRBV20-1 combines with J gene TRBJ1-5, with 10 bases that match TRBD1. Germline V lookup: CDR1 DFQATT, CDR2 SNEGSKA (reference sequence). V gave up 3 bases and J gave up 2 bases; unmatched junction bases: 1. The CDR3 length is 14 residues. CDR3 in amino acids: CSARGTGGNQPQHF. CDR3 in DNA: TGCAGTGCTAGGGGGACAGGGGGCAATCAGCCCCAGCATTTT.

This clonotype was counted at least ten times. This chain's CDR3 is CASSLAGGWYTGELFF. Here the CDR3 DNA reads TGTGCCAGCAGCTTGGCCGGGGGCTGGTACACCGGGGAGCTGTTTTTT. J is TRBJ2-2 and V is TRBV5-4; D possibly uses TRBD1 or TRBD2 (6 bases each). Germline-derived CDR1 and CDR2 are SGHNT and YYREEE (reference sequence). CDR3 length: 16 residues. Trimming left V 0 bases short and J 3 bases short, with 12 bases between.

The DNA for the CDR3 is TGTGCCAGCAGTTGGGACGTTAGCTCCTACAATGAGCAGTTCTTC. Residues: CASSWDVSSYNEQFF. This chain links TRBV5-6 with TRBJ2-1; D tentatively reads TRBD1 or TRBD2 (5 bases each). The germline V gene has CDR1 SGHDT and CDR2 YYEEEE. The CDR3 contains 15 residues. The germline V and J ends were trimmed by 5 bases and 0 bases, with 12 bases remaining between them.

This clonotype has just a few counts. This sequence joins TRBV5-1 and TRBJ2-3, with 12 nucleotides matching TRBD2. This CDR3 region has 18 residues. V dropped 4 bases and J dropped 0; count of bases not matched to a gene: 9. The germline V gene encodes CDR1 SGHRS and CDR2 YFSETQ. CDR3 nucleotides: TGCGCCAGCAGCCTACGTCCCGGGACTAGCGGGAGCACAGATACGCAGTATTTT. Its translation is CASSLRPGTSGSTDTQYF.

This clonotype was counted ten times or more. The V gene is TRBV2, the J gene TRBJ1-3; weak D call: TRBD1 (6 bases). Germline loops: CDR1 SNHLY, CDR2 FYNNEI. The CDR3 runs 14 residues. V dropped 4 bases and J dropped 2 bases, with 9 bases sitting between them. CDR3 loop: CASSGTVPGNTIYF. CDR3 in DNA: TGTGCCAGCAGTGGGACAGTACCTGGAAACACCATATATTTT.

This clonotype was recorded many times. The chain has TRBV19 and TRBJ2-3, with 11 bases that match TRBD1. The CDR3 consists of 15 residues. V gave up 5 bases and J gave up 2 bases; unmatched junction bases: 3. Germline V lookup: CDR1 LNHDA, CDR2 SQIVND (reference sequence). CDR3: CASSSGQGVTDTQYF. CDR3 sequence (DNA): TGTGCCAGTAGTTCGGGACAGGGGGTCACAGATACGCAGTATTTT.

This clonotype showed up just a few times. This rearrangement joins TRBV20-1 to TRBJ2-7; 7 nucleotides match TRBD1. Looked up from germline, CDR1 is DFQATT and CDR2 is SNEGSKA (reference sequence). This CDR3 has 14 residues. The trim removed 4 bases at V and 4 bases at J, leaving 10 bases unmatched. This chain's CDR3 is CSATTGANPYEQYF. The CDR3 DNA reads TGCAGTGCTACCACAGGGGCCAATCCTTACGAGCAGTACTTC.

This clonotype was picked up many times. This sequence joins TRBV5-1 and TRBJ1-1; tentative D call: TRBD1 (5 bases). CDR1 is SGHRS, CDR2 YFSETQ, per germline. V was clipped by 4 bases and J by 3 bases, with 10 bases between them. This CDR3 contains 13 residues. CDR3 sequence: CASSRGSDTEAFF. The CDR3 DNA sequence: TGCGCCAGCAGCCGGGGGAGTGACACTGAAGCTTTCTTT.

The V and J genes are TRBV5-5 and TRBJ2-3; 11 bases map to TRBD1. This CDR3 has 17 amino acids. The ends lost 0 bases at V and 4 bases at J; junction bases unmatched: 7. Germline CDR1 reads SGHKS; CDR2 reads YYEKEE (reference sequence). The CDR3 sequence is CASSLDPDRGLSDTQYF. The CDR3 DNA is TGTGCCAGCAGCTTGGATCCGGACAGGGGGCTCTCAGATACGCAGTATTTT.

The chain uses TRBV5-1 and TRBJ2-3, with D perhaps TRBD1 or TRBD2 (5 bases each). The CDR3 loop spans 14 amino acids. The germline gives CDR1 SGHRS, CDR2 YFSETQ. Trimming shortened V by 2 bases and J by 3 bases, and 10 bases separated the two germline ends. As DNA, the CDR3 is TGCGCCAGCAGCTTTGTGGGACCTACAGATACGCAGTATTTT. The encoded protein is CASSFVGPTDTQYF. The whole variable domain, remainder taken from reference TRBV5-1 and TRBJ2-3, is KAGVTQTPRYLIKTRGQQVTLSCSPISGHRSVSWYQQTPGQGLQFLFEYFSETQRNKGNFPGRFSGRQFSNSRSEMNVSTLELGDSALYLCASSFVGPTDTQYFGPGTRLTVL.

This clonotype was seen many times. The rearrangement links TRBV28 to TRBJ2-2; D is perhaps TRBD1 (6 bases). This CDR3 is 19 amino acids long. V was pared by 6 bases and J by 4 bases, with 27 bases between. Germline CDR1 is MDHEN and CDR2 is SYDVKM. CDR3 loop: CASSLLGAGKSGGTGELFF. Written as DNA, the CDR3 is TGTGCCAGCAGCCTTTTGGGGGCCGGGAAAAGTGGTGGCACCGGGGAGCTGTTTTTT.

Ten or more counts support this clonotype. V and J are TRBV29-1 and TRBJ1-1; D is perhaps TRBD1 (6 bases). Germline V lookup: CDR1 SQVTM, CDR2 ANQGSEA. The CDR3 runs to 15 residues. Trimming removed 2 bases from V and 5 bases from J, with 18 bases in between. The CDR3: CSVEIPGAPTTEAFF. CDR3 nucleotide sequence: TGCAGCGTTGAAATCCCGGGGGCGCCTACGACTGAAGCTTTCTTT.

This clonotype was counted ten times or more. V gene TRBV24-1 combines with J gene TRBJ2-3; D gene unclear. The CDR3 covers 16 residues. Germline loops: CDR1 KGHDR, CDR2 SFDVKD. V lost 2 bases and J 2 bases, leaving 13 bases between the germline ends. The CDR3 nucleotides read TGTGCCACCAGTGATTCTTTCGCGTACCCCACAGATACGCAGTATTTT. Translation gives CATSDSFAYPTDTQYF.

This clonotype was observed a few times. The chain joins TRBV7-3 to TRBJ2-1, with TRBD2 matching over 8 bases. The junction had 8 bases not matched to a gene; V was cut back by 4 bases and J by 6 bases. The CDR3 runs to 15 residues. The V gene's germline CDR1 is SGHTA and CDR2 FQGTGA. CDR3 DNA sequence: TGTGCCAGCAGCTCCCGGGAGGGTCTTGGCAATGAGCAGTTCTTC. This gives the protein CASSSREGLGNEQFF.

This clonotype was detected ten times or more. The chain uses TRBV7-6 and TRBJ2-2; possible D gene TRBD2, 6 bases. Between the trimmed V and J ends, which lost 5 bases and 8 bases, there was a span of 15 bases. Germline CDR1 is SGHVS and CDR2 is FNYEAQ. The length of the CDR3 is 14 residues. The CDR3 nucleotides read TGTGCCAGCAGCCCGCGGGGTGTCGAAGGGGAGCTGTTTTTT. Its translation: CASSPRGVEGELFF.

This clonotype has a count of ten or more. The chain links TRBV19 to TRBJ1-1; a weak D match, TRBD1 (6 bases). CDR3 length: 12 residues. Trimming stripped 10 bases from V and 11 bases from J, with 20 bases between. Per the germline V gene, CDR1 is LNHDA and CDR2 is SQIVND (reference sequence). The CDR3 DNA reads as TGTGCCACGACCCTCGGGGGGACACCGGCTTTCTTT. It yields the protein CATTLGGTPAFF.

This clonotype was detected many times. V and J are TRBV30 and TRBJ2-1, with 7 bases matching TRBD2. The germline V gene has CDR1 GTSNPN and CDR2 SVGIG (reference sequence). This CDR3 spans 14 amino acids. V lost 2 bases to trimming and J lost 4 bases; unmatched junction nucleotides: 5. CDR3 sequence: CAWSPLGGYNEQFF. CDR3 nucleotides: TGTGCCTGGAGTCCCTTGGGGGGGTACAATGAGCAGTTCTTC.